This T cell receptor beta chain was recovered during a study of radiotherapy plus CTLA-4 blockade in lung cancer. Findings and limits, study-wide: Early clone dynamics of blood T cells, plus interferon-beta, reportedly predicted response best.

Sequencing used immunoSEQ multiplex PCR; TCRdb keeps in-frame clones, though not all of them. The sample shows 30,000 to 50,000 clones, about four fifths of them seen only once. To note about this clone: Its matching antigen is unknown.

The germline V gene encodes CDR1 SQVTM and CDR2 ANQGSEA. CDR3 length equals 11 residues. After removal of 5 bases from V and 3 bases from J, the junction contained 1 base not matched to a gene. The genes are TRBV29-1 and TRBJ2-7, with TRBD2 identical over 7 bases. The sample in question was peripheral blood, obtained from a patient treated with radiotherapy plus ipilimumab. This TCR derives from a human donor with non-small cell lung cancer that progressed on radiotherapy plus ipilimumab. The CDR3 spells CSVSGDYEQYF. CDR3 nucleotide sequence: TGCAGCGTTAGCGGGGACTACGAGCAGTACTTC.